Shown below are 2 T cell receptor beta chains from a single sample sequenced in a study of cytomegalovirus exposure and HLA in healthy donors. Assay used: immunoSEQ multiplex PCR; TCRdb lists only in-frame clones, some missing. Among about 360,000 clones listed, about nine tenths were seen once. Sequencing used PBMCs. The receptors were gathered from a woman aged 18-35 years in good health and CMV-seronegative.

The chain carries TRBV18 and TRBJ2-3, with 9 bases lining up with TRBD2. The CDR3 is 16 amino acids. Germline CDR1 reads KGHSH; CDR2 reads LQKENI. Unmatched junction bases numbered 7, after V lost 2 bases and J lost 4 bases. CDR3 nucleotides: TGTGCCAGCTCACCAAGAAGCGGGGGGATTTCAGATACGCAGTATTTT. Its protein is CASSPRSGGISDTQYF.

V usage is TRBV30 and J usage is TRBJ2-1, with 11 bases identical to TRBD2. The CDR3 sequence is 13 residues long. Germline V gene sequence: CDR1 GTSNPN, CDR2 SVGIG (reference sequence). V lost 5 bases and J lost 9; bases outside the gene matches: 6. The DNA for the CDR3 is TGTGCCTGGGTTAGCGGGAGGGCAAGTGAGCAGTTCTTC. This sequence encodes CAWVSGRASEQFF.